The rows below give T cell receptor beta chains drawn from one sample of a study of T-cell memory formation after mild COVID-19. One entry per CDR3 protein, called by TCRdb with MiXCR from the 5' RACE reads. The repertoire has fewer than 30,000 distinct CDR3 sequences, 9.5% to 15% of them found once; the top ten carry 15%. Sequencing used PBMCs or a T cell subset sorted from them (not recorded which). All receptors come from an adult woman who had mild COVID-19 (a few samples of this study predate the infection). Cell type and time point are not known. The CDR3 runs from the conserved cysteine through the conserved F or W. Each record gives: clone size, J gene, V gene, D gene, CDR3 DNA, CDR3 protein. D genes are given only for firm matches. Rows may omit the clone size; those that give it use once, few, many or a size class.

abundance: many
j_gene: TRBJ2-2
v_gene: TRBV20-1
d_gene: TRBD1
CDR3nt: TGCAGTAGTAAGACAGGGGGCGACACCGGGGAGCTGTTTTTT
CDR3aa: CSSKTGGDTGELFF

abundance: NA
j_gene: TRBJ2-5
v_gene: TRBV13
d_gene: NA
CDR3nt: TGTGCCAGCAGCTTAGAAGGCAATTTGGACGGTGAGACCCAGTACTTC
CDR3aa: CASSLEGNLDGETQYF

abundance: few
j_gene: TRBJ2-2
v_gene: TRBV4-2
d_gene: NA
CDR3nt: TGTGCCAGCAGCCAACCGAACACCGGGGAGCTGTTTTTT
CDR3aa: CASSQPNTGELFF

abundance: many
j_gene: TRBJ1-1
v_gene: TRBV12-3/TRBV12-4
d_gene: NA
CDR3nt: TGTGCCAGCAGGGGGACCACTGAAGCTTTCTTT
CDR3aa: CASRGTTEAFF

abundance: many
j_gene: TRBJ2-1
v_gene: TRBV11-2
d_gene: NA
CDR3nt: TGTGCCAGCAGCTTAGAGTTCGTCCCTTACGGGGAGCAGTTCTTC
CDR3aa: CASSLEFVPYGEQFF

abundance: many
j_gene: TRBJ2-7
v_gene: TRBV14
d_gene: NA
CDR3nt: TGTGCCAGCAGCCATTCTCACGAGCAGTACTTC
CDR3aa: CASSHSHEQYF

abundance: few
j_gene: TRBJ1-4
v_gene: TRBV25-1
d_gene: NA
CDR3nt: TGTGCCAGCAGTGACAGGGCAACTAATGAAAAACTGTTTTTT
CDR3aa: CASSDRATNEKLFF

abundance: many
j_gene: TRBJ2-3
v_gene: TRBV12-3/TRBV12-4
d_gene: NA
CDR3nt: TGTGCCACCCGAACGTGGACTCGACAGGCTACGCAGTATTTT
CDR3aa: CATRTWTRQATQYF

abundance: NA
j_gene: TRBJ2-7
v_gene: TRBV18
d_gene: TRBD1
CDR3nt: TGTGCAAGCCGGACAGGGGGAAGGGAGCAGTACTTC
CDR3aa: CASRTGGREQYF

abundance: many
j_gene: TRBJ2-2
v_gene: TRBV11-2
d_gene: NA
CDR3nt: TGTGCCAGCAGCTTAGGGGGGACGAACACCGGGGAGCTGTTTTTT
CDR3aa: CASSLGGTNTGELFF

abundance: many
j_gene: TRBJ1-1
v_gene: TRBV5-6
d_gene: TRBD1
CDR3nt: TGTGCCAGCAGCATCGCCGGGACAGGGGCGGGGAACACTGAAGCTTTCTTT
CDR3aa: CASSIAGTGAGNTEAFF

abundance: many
j_gene: TRBJ1-6
v_gene: TRBV20-1
d_gene: NA
CDR3nt: TGCAGTGCGGCGTTGGACTATAATTCACCCCTCCACTTT
CDR3aa: CSAALDYNSPLHF

abundance: many
j_gene: TRBJ1-5
v_gene: TRBV25-1
d_gene: NA
CDR3nt: TGTGCCAGCAGTGGGAGGGACCAATATTTTAAAAATAGCAATCAGCCCCAGCATTTT
CDR3aa: CASSGRDQYFKNSNQPQHF

abundance: few
j_gene: TRBJ2-1
v_gene: TRBV6-6
d_gene: NA
CDR3nt: TGTGCCAGCAGTTCCCAACAGGGTTGGGGTGTGTTCGATGAGCAGTTCTTC
CDR3aa: CASSSQQGWGVFDEQFF

abundance: many
j_gene: TRBJ2-1
v_gene: TRBV29-1
d_gene: TRBD2
CDR3nt: TGCAGCGTTGCCCGGGACTACACCGCCTACAATGAGCAGTTCTTC
CDR3aa: CSVARDYTAYNEQFF

abundance: many
j_gene: TRBJ2-1
v_gene: TRBV18
d_gene: TRBD2
CDR3nt: TGTGCCAGCTCACCACCGTCGGGGGGGCGATACAATGAGCAGTTCTTC
CDR3aa: CASSPPSGGRYNEQFF

abundance: many
j_gene: TRBJ1-5
v_gene: TRBV6-2/TRBV6-3
d_gene: TRBD1
CDR3nt: TGTGCCAGCAGTTACTCGACAGGGGGCAATCAGCCCCAGCATTTT
CDR3aa: CASSYSTGGNQPQHF

abundance: medium-sized
j_gene: TRBJ2-6
v_gene: TRBV12-3/TRBV12-4
d_gene: TRBD1
CDR3nt: TGTGCCAGCAGTTCCCAGACAGGGGGGGCCAACGTCCTGACTTTC
CDR3aa: CASSSQTGGANVLTF

abundance: many
j_gene: TRBJ2-7
v_gene: TRBV7-2
d_gene: TRBD2
CDR3nt: TGTGCCAGCAGCCCCGAACCGAGCGGGAGGGCCTACGAGCAGTACTTC
CDR3aa: CASSPEPSGRAYEQYF

abundance: many
j_gene: TRBJ1-4
v_gene: TRBV11-2
d_gene: NA
CDR3nt: TGTGCCAGCAGCCTGACCAACGACCTGGAAAAACTGTTTTTT
CDR3aa: CASSLTNDLEKLFF

abundance: many
j_gene: TRBJ2-1
v_gene: TRBV25-1
d_gene: NA
CDR3nt: TGTGCCAGCAGTGACGAGGCAGAGGGGTATCGTTCCCAGAGCTCCTACAATGAGCAGTTCTTC
CDR3aa: CASSDEAEGYRSQSSYNEQFF

abundance: NA
j_gene: TRBJ2-3
v_gene: TRBV7-2
d_gene: NA
CDR3nt: TGTGCCAGCAGCTTAGTGGACGGGAGCACAGATACGCAGTATTTT
CDR3aa: CASSLVDGSTDTQYF

abundance: many
j_gene: TRBJ1-1
v_gene: TRBV12-3/TRBV12-4
d_gene: NA
CDR3nt: TGTGCCAGCAGGGACGGGGGCGGGGCTACTGAAGCTTTCTTT
CDR3aa: CASRDGGGATEAFF

abundance: many
j_gene: TRBJ1-5
v_gene: TRBV2
d_gene: NA
CDR3nt: TGTGCCAGCAGGGCCGGTGACAGTCTCAATCAGCCCCAGCATTTT
CDR3aa: CASRAGDSLNQPQHF

abundance: many
j_gene: TRBJ2-7
v_gene: TRBV5-6
d_gene: NA
CDR3nt: TGTGCCAGCAGCCCGGGACCCAACTACGAGCAGTACTTC
CDR3aa: CASSPGPNYEQYF

abundance: many
j_gene: TRBJ2-7
v_gene: TRBV3-1
d_gene: TRBD2
CDR3nt: TGTGCCAGCAGCCCCCGGACTAGCGGGGTCGGCGAGCAGTACTTC
CDR3aa: CASSPRTSGVGEQYF

abundance: many
j_gene: TRBJ2-5
v_gene: TRBV12-3/TRBV12-4
d_gene: NA
CDR3nt: TGTGCCAGCAGTTTAGCGCTCGTTGGACTGAGCGGCCCGGGGGAGACCCAGTACTTC
CDR3aa: CASSLALVGLSGPGETQYF

abundance: many
j_gene: TRBJ1-6
v_gene: TRBV6-2/TRBV6-3
d_gene: TRBD1
CDR3nt: TGTGCCAGCAGCCCGGGACAGGAGCATTCACCCCTCCACTTT
CDR3aa: CASSPGQEHSPLHF

abundance: many
j_gene: TRBJ1-2
v_gene: TRBV6-1
d_gene: TRBD1
CDR3nt: TGTGCCAGCAGTGTTCCTGGGACAGGGGGTTATGGCTACACCTTC
CDR3aa: CASSVPGTGGYGYTF

abundance: many
j_gene: TRBJ1-6
v_gene: TRBV20-1
d_gene: NA
CDR3nt: TGCAGTGCTAGAGAGCCTCTGGTAAATTCACCCCTCCACTTT
CDR3aa: CSAREPLVNSPLHF

abundance: many
j_gene: TRBJ1-2
v_gene: TRBV6-2/TRBV6-3
d_gene: NA
CDR3nt: TGTGCCAGCAGCACGGCACAAGGCTACACCTTC
CDR3aa: CASSTAQGYTF

abundance: many
j_gene: TRBJ2-5
v_gene: TRBV7-9
d_gene: TRBD2
CDR3nt: TGTGCCAGCAGCCCAGGAAGGCTAGCGGGAGGTAAAAAGACCCAGTACTTC
CDR3aa: CASSPGRLAGGKKTQYF

abundance: few
j_gene: TRBJ2-5
v_gene: TRBV30
d_gene: NA
CDR3nt: TGTGCCTGGAGTGTATTAGGGGAAGAGACCCAGTACTTC
CDR3aa: CAWSVLGEETQYF

abundance: many
j_gene: TRBJ2-3
v_gene: TRBV2
d_gene: NA
CDR3nt: TGTGCCAGCAGTGAACCAGATACGCAGTATTTT
CDR3aa: CASSEPDTQYF

abundance: many
j_gene: TRBJ2-3
v_gene: TRBV2
d_gene: TRBD2
CDR3nt: TGTGCCAGCAGTGAAGGGACTAGCGGGAGAGGGGTTACGCAGTATTTT
CDR3aa: CASSEGTSGRGVTQYF

abundance: many
j_gene: TRBJ1-3
v_gene: TRBV9
d_gene: NA
CDR3nt: TGTGCCAGCAGCGTCACAGGGCTGAGCTCTGGAAACACCATATATTTT
CDR3aa: CASSVTGLSSGNTIYF

abundance: many
j_gene: TRBJ1-1
v_gene: TRBV5-5
d_gene: NA
CDR3nt: TGTGCCAGCAGCTTGAGTATCGAGGGGGAAACTTTCTTT
CDR3aa: CASSLSIEGETFF

abundance: many
j_gene: TRBJ2-1
v_gene: TRBV9
d_gene: TRBD2
CDR3nt: TGTGCCAGCAGCACCGATCCTGGGCTAGCGGGAGCCGATGAGCAGTTCTTC
CDR3aa: CASSTDPGLAGADEQFF

abundance: many
j_gene: TRBJ1-2
v_gene: TRBV18
d_gene: TRBD1
CDR3nt: TGTGCCAGCTCACCACAACCCCCCCAGGGGGACTATGGCTACACCTTC
CDR3aa: CASSPQPPQGDYGYTF

abundance: many
j_gene: TRBJ2-3
v_gene: TRBV11-2
d_gene: NA
CDR3nt: TGTGCCAGCAGCTTAATACAGGGTGGTCCAGATACGCAGTATTTT
CDR3aa: CASSLIQGGPDTQYF

abundance: many
j_gene: TRBJ2-1
v_gene: TRBV25-1
d_gene: NA
CDR3nt: TGTGCCAGCAGTATTCAACAGGGTTACAATGAGCAGTTCTTC
CDR3aa: CASSIQQGYNEQFF

abundance: many
j_gene: TRBJ2-6
v_gene: TRBV19
d_gene: NA
CDR3nt: TGTGCCGGTCCCGGATCCATCTCTGGGGCCAACGTCCTGACTTTC
CDR3aa: CAGPGSISGANVLTF

abundance: many
j_gene: TRBJ2-7
v_gene: TRBV6-2/TRBV6-3
d_gene: TRBD2
CDR3nt: TGTGCCAGCAGTTACGGACTAGCGGGAAAAACTCTGGCCGAGCAGTACTTC
CDR3aa: CASSYGLAGKTLAEQYF

abundance: many
j_gene: TRBJ2-7
v_gene: TRBV12-3/TRBV12-4
d_gene: TRBD2
CDR3nt: TGTGCCAGCAGCAGGACTAGCGGGAGGGTCTACGAGCAGTACTTC
CDR3aa: CASSRTSGRVYEQYF

abundance: many
j_gene: TRBJ2-7
v_gene: TRBV10-3
d_gene: NA
CDR3nt: TGTGCCATCAGTGCCGGCTACGAGCAGTACTTC
CDR3aa: CAISAGYEQYF

abundance: many
j_gene: TRBJ2-1
v_gene: TRBV10-3
d_gene: NA
CDR3nt: TGTGCCATCAGTGGAGGAACTCTTCCCGAGCAGTTCTTC
CDR3aa: CAISGGTLPEQFF

abundance: many
j_gene: TRBJ1-3
v_gene: TRBV12-3/TRBV12-4
d_gene: NA
CDR3nt: TGTGCCAACCAGCAGGACTTGAACACCATATATTTT
CDR3aa: CANQQDLNTIYF

abundance: many
j_gene: TRBJ2-3
v_gene: TRBV7-6
d_gene: TRBD1
CDR3nt: TGTGCCAGCAGCCTGAGGGACAGGGCTAGCACAGATACGCAGTATTTT
CDR3aa: CASSLRDRASTDTQYF

abundance: many
j_gene: TRBJ2-1
v_gene: TRBV2
d_gene: NA
CDR3nt: TGTGCCAGCAGTGTCAGGTGGAGCTCCTACAATGAGCAGTTCTTC
CDR3aa: CASSVRWSSYNEQFF

abundance: many
j_gene: TRBJ2-7
v_gene: TRBV11-3
d_gene: NA
CDR3nt: TGTGCCAGCAGTTCAGCGGATTCCTACGAGCAGTACTTC
CDR3aa: CASSSADSYEQYF

abundance: many
j_gene: TRBJ2-7
v_gene: TRBV21-1
d_gene: NA
CDR3nt: TGTGCCAGCAGCAACCGAGCCTCCGAGCAGTACTTC
CDR3aa: CASSNRASEQYF

abundance: many
j_gene: TRBJ1-2
v_gene: TRBV9
d_gene: TRBD1
CDR3nt: TGTGCCAGCAGCGCCGGGACAGGGAGGGTTGGCTATGGCTACACCTTC
CDR3aa: CASSAGTGRVGYGYTF

abundance: many
j_gene: TRBJ2-7
v_gene: TRBV5-1
d_gene: TRBD1
CDR3nt: TGCGCCAGCAGCTTGGTGGACAGGGGATATAACGAGCAGTACTTC
CDR3aa: CASSLVDRGYNEQYF

abundance: many
j_gene: TRBJ1-5
v_gene: TRBV7-2
d_gene: NA
CDR3nt: TGTGCCAGCAGCAGCTTCGGGGGATATAGCAATCAGCCCCAGCATTTT
CDR3aa: CASSSFGGYSNQPQHF